This TCR beta chain was captured in a study of cytomegalovirus exposure and HLA in healthy donors. Trimming took 5 bases from V and 4 from J, leaving 16 bases between them. The CDR3 length is 15 residues. Looked up from germline, CDR1 is MNHEY and CDR2 is SVGAGI. The primer mix had 60 Vbeta and 13 Jbeta primers. Produced via immunoSEQ multiplex PCR; TCRdb's table is partial and in-frame only. The repertoire holds roughly 110,000 clones, roughly 80% seen once, with roughly 2.5% in the top ten. To note about this clone: No antigen is known for it.

General study results and limits: While the bulk of TCR sequences proved rare, some public TCRs turned up in many donors.

Material for sequencing was PBMCs. This rearrangement joins TRBV6-5 to TRBJ2-3, with D maybe TRBD2 (5 bases). This clonotype was sampled from a man between 40 and 49 years old in good health and CMV-seronegative. As DNA, the CDR3 is TGTGCCAGCAGTAAACGGACTCCCCCACCAGATACGCAGTATTTT. Residues: CASSKRTPPPDTQYF.